This TCR beta chain is from a study of blood T cell repertoires in COVID-19. Study information: Nucleic acid was either cDNA or gDNA, and it came from T cells, B-cell-depleted T cells, or PBMCs.

Here immunoSEQ multiplex PCR was the method, and the copy in TCRdb shows in-frame clones only, minus some. The sample has roughly 270,000 clones; 85% are singletons. The CDR3 is 10 amino acids. This study enrolled people aged roughly 18 to 89 from about two dozen US geographic areas. Participant-given clinical history determined each cohort assignment. The sequence was obtained from a woman aged 50 to 60 who had recovered from COVID-19. This rearrangement joins TRBV21-1 to TRBJ1-4. TRBV21-1 is a pseudogene locus. The sequenced material came from PBMCs or T cells enriched from blood (not recorded which). CDR3 coding DNA: TGTGCCAGCTCTAAGGAAAAACTGTTTTTT. Translated: CASSKEKLFF.